Below are 24 T cell receptor beta chains sequenced from a single sample in a study of T cell repertoires in cytomegalovirus infection. Their recognized antigens are unknown. Each CDR3 protein is one row after TCRdb ran MiXCR on the reads. The sample has 750,000 to 950,000 distinct CDR3 sequences; roughly 29% are singletons. This sample comprised cultured CD8+ T cells from PBMCs, obtained from culture after CMV antigen stimulation. The source of these receptors is a human donor in good health (CMV status not recorded). Some clones in this sample may be carry-over from other donors' samples.

The V gene is TRBV4-1, the J gene TRBJ1-4; D is uncertain. The CDR3 sequence is 13 residues long. Germline V gives CDR1 MGHRA, CDR2 YSYEKL. V lost 1 base and J 7 bases, leaving 7 bases between the germline ends. The CDR3 bases are TGCGCCAGCAGCCAAGGATTGAGTGAAAAACTGTTTTTT. Translating it yields CASSQGLSEKLFF.

The sample holds a few counts of this clonotype. The rearrangement joins TRBV6-1 to TRBJ2-7; D ambiguous. V lost 1 base and J lost 0, with 7 bases in between. CDR3 length: 14 residues. CDR1 is MNHNS and CDR2 is SASEGT in the germline V gene. The CDR3 DNA is TGTGCCAGCAGTGAAGACTTGTCCTCCTACGAGCAGTACGTC. Amino acid sequence: CASSEDLSSYEQYV.

This clonotype was recorded a few times. The chain employs TRBV4-1 and TRBJ1-1; D call uncertain. Trimming shortened V by 1 base and J by 0 bases, and 18 bases separated the two germline ends. The V gene's germline CDR1 is MGHRA and CDR2 YSYEKL. The CDR3 runs 18 residues. CDR3 sequence: CASSQVGGQVGVNTEAFF. CDR3 bases: TGCGCCAGCAGCCAAGTTGGTGGGCAGGTGGGAGTGAACACTGAAGCTTTCTTT.

This clonotype came up a few times. The rearrangement uses TRBV14 and TRBJ2-3, with D unresolved. Per germline, CDR1 SGHDN and CDR2 FVKESK. Trimming stripped 3 bases from V and 0 bases from J, with 28 bases between. The CDR3 is 21 amino acids. The CDR3 coding sequence is TGTGCCAGCAGCCATTATTTAACCCCCCGGACCGTAAGATCTAGCACAGATACGCAGTATTTT. It is translated as CASSHYLTPRTVRSSTDTQYF.

This clonotype was found many times. V and J are TRBV7-2 and TRBJ2-7, with D perhaps TRBD2 (7 bases). CDR1 and CDR2 from the germline V gene are SGHTA and FQGNSA. V lost 2 bases and J 5 bases, leaving 10 bases between the germline ends. The CDR3 contains 13 residues. CDR3 sequence reads: CASSLRGGDEQYV. CDR3 nucleotides: TGTGCCAGCAGCTTAAGGGGGGGGGACGAGCAGTACGTC.

The gene calls are TRBV24-1 and TRBJ2-1; a weak D match, TRBD1 (6 bases). Germline values: CDR1 KGHDR, CDR2 SFDVKD. There are 16 residues in the CDR3. Trimming removed 2 bases at V and 0 bases at J, with 10 bases between. The CDR3 spells CATSDYRDSSYNEQFF. CDR3 DNA: TGTGCCACCAGTGATTACAGGGATAGCTCCTACAATGAGCAGTTCTTC.

V usage is TRBV27 and J usage is TRBJ2-5; unclear D gene. Germline values: CDR1 MNHEY, CDR2 SMNVEV (reference sequence). V gave up 3 bases and J gave up 2 bases, with 13 bases separating them. The CDR3 has 15 amino acids. As DNA, the CDR3 is TGTGCCAGCAGTTTGTCTGTGTCGCCTCAAGAGACCCAGTACTTC. It encodes CASSLSVSPQETQYF.

A few counts support this clonotype. The rearrangement uses TRBV7-4 and TRBJ1-4; D uncertain. This CDR3 region has 12 residues. CDR1 and CDR2 from the germline V gene are SGHVT and SQSDAQ. V lost 4 bases, J lost 8 bases, and 8 bases lay in between. DNA of the CDR3: TGTGCCAGCAGCTACTTACGGGAAAAACTGTTTTTT. The encoded protein is CASSYLREKLFF. Supplemented by reference TRBV7-4 and TRBJ1-4, the full variable domain reads GAGVSQSPRYKVAKRGRDVALRCDSISGHVTLYWYRQTLGQGSEVLTYSQSDAQRDKSGRPSGRFSAERPERSVSTLKIQRTEQGDSAVYLCASSYLREKLFFGSGTQLSVL.

The chain recombines TRBV6-5 with TRBJ1-1; no firm D call. This CDR3 is 10 amino acids long. Germline V CDR1 and CDR2: MNHEY, SVGAGI. V was trimmed by 7 bases and J by 9 bases, leaving 9 bases between them. This chain's CDR3 is CASIGVKAFF. CDR3 nucleotide sequence: TGTGCCAGCATCGGAGTAAAAGCTTTCTTT.

The chain employs TRBV7-2 and TRBJ1-5, with D possibly matching TRBD1 (6 bases). V lost 3 bases to trimming and J lost 0 bases, with 12 bases between them. The CDR3 totals 16 residues. The V gene's germline CDR1 is SGHTA and CDR2 FQGNSA. The CDR3 is CASSFGGGGSNQPQHF. Here the CDR3 DNA reads TGTGCCAGCAGCTTTGGTGGGGGCGGTAGCAATCAGCCCCAGCATTTT.

This clonotype was recorded a few times. This chain connects TRBV28 to TRBJ2-1, with 8 bases that match TRBD1. The CDR3 extends over 15 amino acids. J lost 8 bases, V lost 3 bases, and 9 bases had no gene match. Per germline, CDR1 MDHEN and CDR2 SYDVKM. The CDR3 here is CASSFRDRGYYEQFF. The CDR3 coding sequence is TGTGCCAGCAGTTTTCGCGACAGGGGTTACTATGAGCAGTTCTTC.

The chain links TRBV27 to TRBJ1-1, with D hard to call. Germline CDR1 and CDR2: MNHEY and SMNVEV (reference sequence). This CDR3 has 14 amino acids. V was cut by 0 bases and J by 1 base, with 6 bases left in between. The CDR3 nucleotides read TGTGCCAGCAGTTTATCCGTGACGAACACTGAAGCTTTCTTT. Its translation is CASSLSVTNTEAFF.

In DNA form, the CDR3 reads TGTGCCAGCAGCTTACCGGGACTAGCGGGGGCTCCCTCCTACAATGAGCAGTTCTTC. This gives the protein CASSLPGLAGAPSYNEQFF. V is TRBV7-2 and J is TRBJ2-1; 14 bases map to TRBD2. The CDR3 spans 19 residues. In germline, CDR1 is SGHTA, CDR2 FQGNSA. The ends lost 2 bases at V and 0 bases at J; junction bases unmatched: 6.

The gene calls are TRBV27 and TRBJ2-3; D remains unclear. From germline, CDR1 is MNHEY and CDR2 SMNVEV (reference sequence). This CDR3 has 15 amino acids. V lost 3 bases and J 5 bases, leaving 15 bases between the germline ends. The CDR3 DNA follows: TGTGCCAGCAGTTTTTTTCCCATTTGGGGAGATACGCAGTATTTT. Its translation is CASSFFPIWGDTQYF.

The chain is built from TRBV7-6 and TRBJ1-2; D uncertain. The V gene's germline CDR1 is SGHVS and CDR2 FNYEAQ. This CDR3 spans 11 amino acids. V shed 6 bases and J shed 4 bases, with 6 bases lying between them. The DNA of the CDR3 is TGTGCCAGCAGGTCTTCCTATGGCTACACCTTC. It encodes CASRSSYGYTF. Together with reference TRBV7-6 and TRBJ1-2, the CDR3 gives the full variable domain: GAGVSQSPRYKVTKRGQDVALRCDPISGHVSLYWYRQALGQGPEFLTYFNYEAQQDKSGLPNDRFSAERPEGSISTLTIQRTEQRDSAMYRCASRSSYGYTFGSGTRLTVV.

The chain carries TRBV27 and TRBJ2-1; 9 nucleotides match TRBD1. Germline lookup yields CDR1 MNHEY and CDR2 SMNVEV (reference sequence). The J segment lost 4 bases and the V segment lost 6 bases, leaving 7 bases of the junction unmatched. The CDR3 sequence is 15 residues long. The DNA for the CDR3 is TGTGCCAGCAGCTACACAGGGGGCTCGTACAATGAGCAGTTCTTC. Amino acid sequence: CASSYTGGSYNEQFF.

The chain employs TRBV19 and TRBJ1-1; D is undetermined. Germline assignment: CDR1 LNHDA and CDR2 SQIVND (reference sequence). The CDR3 contains 14 residues. Trimming pared 1 base from V and 5 bases from J, leaving 11 bases between. The chain's CDR3 is CASSIGPMGTEAFF. CDR3 DNA sequence: TGTGCCAGTAGTATAGGGCCTATGGGGACTGAAGCTTTCTTT.

The V call is TRBV6-2 or TRBV6-3, the J call TRBJ1-5; the D is unclear. Trimming shortened V by 6 bases and J by 4 bases, and 10 bases separated the two germline ends. The germline V gene has CDR1 MNHEY and CDR2 SVGEGT. This CDR3 region has 13 residues. The CDR3 region has the DNA TGTGCCAGCAGCCCTTTAAAGAATCAGCCCCAGCATTTT. Its protein is CASSPLKNQPQHF.

The chain links TRBV6-2 or TRBV6-3 to TRBJ1-1, with TRBD1 as a possible D gene (5 bases). Germline V gene sequence: CDR1 MNHEY, CDR2 SVGEGT. V lost 11 bases and J lost 3, with 16 bases in between. The CDR3 extends over 13 amino acids. CDR3 protein: CAGTLKGYTEAFF. The CDR3, as DNA: TGTGCCGGCACTCTGAAGGGGTACACTGAAGCTTTCTTT.

The chain couples TRBV7-9 to TRBJ2-7, with D unclear. Looked up from germline, CDR1 is SEHNR and CDR2 is FQNEAQ (reference sequence). The V end lost 5 bases, the J end lost 2 bases, and 19 bases lay between the germline ends. CDR3 length: 16 residues. The CDR3 nucleotides are TGTGCCAGCAGCAAACCTGGAGAGGCCGGCACCTACGAGCAGTACTTC. Its translation is CASSKPGEAGTYEQYF.

This clonotype was seen at least ten times. As DNA, the CDR3 is TGTGCCAGCGTTCGGGACAGGGGTTACAATGAGCAGTTCTTC. This encodes CASVRDRGYNEQFF. This chain connects TRBV6-6 to TRBJ2-1; 10 bases are a match to TRBD1. Germline lookup yields CDR1 MNHNY and CDR2 SVGAGI (reference sequence). The CDR3 extends over 14 amino acids. V was clipped by 8 bases and J by 4 bases; unmatched bases: 5.

The V and J genes are TRBV10-3 and TRBJ2-7, with 8 bases lining up with TRBD1. Per germline, CDR1 ENHRY and CDR2 SYGVKD. This CDR3 region has 15 residues. J lost 2 bases, V lost 3 bases, and 6 bases had no gene match. CDR3 nucleotides: TGTGCCATCAGTGATCCTGACAGGGGCGCCTACGAGCAGTACTTC. It codes for CAISDPDRGAYEQYF.

Ten or more counts support this clonotype. This chain joins TRBV28 and TRBJ2-2; D is ambiguous. The length of the CDR3 is 13 residues. Trimming stripped 8 bases from V and 6 bases from J, with 13 bases between. Germline V gene lookup returns CDR1 MDHEN and CDR2 SYDVKM. The CDR3 protein is CASFTDWAGELFF. CDR3 bases: TGTGCCAGCTTCACAGACTGGGCCGGGGAGCTGTTTTTT.

V gene TRBV7-9 combines with J gene TRBJ2-5, with 12 bases fitting TRBD2. The CDR3 is made up of 20 amino acids. The J segment lost 1 base and the V segment lost 6 bases, leaving 18 bases of the junction unmatched. From germline, CDR1 is SEHNR and CDR2 FQNEAQ (reference sequence). The CDR3 reads CASRHTSGLAGQSGQETQYF. The CDR3, as DNA: TGTGCCAGCAGACATACGTCCGGACTAGCGGGGCAATCGGGCCAAGAGACCCAGTACTTC.